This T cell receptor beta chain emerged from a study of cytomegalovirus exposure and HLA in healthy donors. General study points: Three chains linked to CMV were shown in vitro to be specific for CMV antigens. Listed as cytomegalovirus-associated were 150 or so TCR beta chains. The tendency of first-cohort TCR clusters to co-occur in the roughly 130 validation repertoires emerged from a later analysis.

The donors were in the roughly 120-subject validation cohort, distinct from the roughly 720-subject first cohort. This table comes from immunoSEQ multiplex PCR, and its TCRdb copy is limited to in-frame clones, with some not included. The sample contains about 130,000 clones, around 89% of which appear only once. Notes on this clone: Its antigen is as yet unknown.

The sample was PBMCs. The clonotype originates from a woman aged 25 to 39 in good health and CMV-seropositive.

The DNA of the CDR3 is TGTGCCAGCAGCTCTTCCGGGTACTCTGGCTACACCTTC. It is translated as CASSSSGYSGYTF. The chain combines TRBV2 with TRBJ1-2; no clear D. CDR1 is SNHLY, CDR2 FYNNEI, per germline. V shed 6 bases and J shed 7 bases, with 15 bases lying between them. The CDR3 covers 13 residues.